Listed here is a single TCR beta chain. Study processing details: The authors estimated nucleated cell counts from reference gene primer amplification. TCRdb's copy holds only in-frame clones and misses some; the assay was immunoSEQ multiplex PCR. D and trimming come from the DNA, and the V and J calls and clone size come from that table. The sample records roughly 250,000 clones, 91% being singletons. This sample was included in a study of blood T cell repertoires in COVID-19. Study at large: From the United States, Italy and Spain came samples of acute and convalescent COVID-19. Nucleic acid was either cDNA or gDNA, and it came from T cells, B-cell-depleted T cells, or PBMCs.

Seattle's cohort entered during active infection and was followed longitudinally. Germline lookup yields CDR1 MNHEY and CDR2 SMNVEV (reference sequence). With 2 bases removed from V and 4 bases from J, the gap between germline ends came to 9 bases. This CDR3 contains 14 residues. The material sequenced was peripheral blood. The sequence derives from a young adult with COVID-19, enrolled during active disease. The chain has TRBV27 and TRBJ2-1, with a tentative D call TRBD2 (5 bases). The CDR3 DNA follows: TGTGCCAGCAGTTTACGGGAATCTTACAATGAGCAGTTCTTC. Its protein product is CASSLRESYNEQFF.